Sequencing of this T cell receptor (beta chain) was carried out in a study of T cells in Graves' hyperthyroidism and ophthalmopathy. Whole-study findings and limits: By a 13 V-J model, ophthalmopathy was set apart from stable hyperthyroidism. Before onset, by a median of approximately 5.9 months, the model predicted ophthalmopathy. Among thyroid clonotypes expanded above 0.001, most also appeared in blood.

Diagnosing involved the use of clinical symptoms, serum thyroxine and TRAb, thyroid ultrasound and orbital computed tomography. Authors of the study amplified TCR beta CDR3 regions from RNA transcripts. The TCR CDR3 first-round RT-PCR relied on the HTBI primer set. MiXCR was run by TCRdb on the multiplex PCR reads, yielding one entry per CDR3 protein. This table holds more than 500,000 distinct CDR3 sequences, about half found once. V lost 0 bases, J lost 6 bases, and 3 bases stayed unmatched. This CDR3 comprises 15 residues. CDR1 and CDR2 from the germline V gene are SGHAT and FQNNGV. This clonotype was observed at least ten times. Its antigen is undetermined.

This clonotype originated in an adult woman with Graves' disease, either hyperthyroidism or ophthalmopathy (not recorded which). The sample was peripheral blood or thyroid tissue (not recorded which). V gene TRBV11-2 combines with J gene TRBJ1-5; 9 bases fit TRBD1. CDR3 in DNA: TGTGCCAGCAGCTTAGAGACAGGGGGAGGTCAGCCCCAGCATTTT. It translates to CASSLETGGGQPQHF.